The rows below give T cell receptor beta chains drawn from one sample of a study of blood T cell repertoires in COVID-19. TCRdb keeps only in-frame clones here, not all; method: immunoSEQ multiplex PCR. This table holds 55,000 or so clones, more than 70% found once. The sample was peripheral blood. Source of these receptors: a man aged 25-40 years with COVID-19, enrolled during active disease. Both conserved end residues are part of each CDR3. The order of the fields is CDR3 DNA, CDR3 protein, D gene, clone size, J gene, V gene. The D gene is left open where the match is weak. Expanded clones are given a class, and other clones once, few, many or no size at all.

TGTGCCAGCAGCCCAGGAGGGGCAGGGACGGTCGGGTATGGCTACACCTTC CASSPGGAGTVGYGYTF NA NA TRBJ1-2 TRBV7-6
TGTGCCAGCAGCTTTGCGAAGAACACTGAAGCTTTCTTT CASSFAKNTEAFF NA few TRBJ1-1 TRBV7-2
TGTGCCAGCTCACCACTACAGGGGGCTAAATCACCCCTCCACTTT CASSPLQGAKSPLHF TRBD1 NA TRBJ1-6 TRBV18
TGTGCCAGCAGCCAAGAGGTGGCATCCGGGGCCAACGTCCTGACTTTC CASSQEVASGANVLTF NA once TRBJ2-6 TRBV4-2
TGTGCCTGGAGTCCAGGGGGGCTTGAAGCTTTCTTT CAWSPGGLEAFF TRBD1 few TRBJ1-1 TRBV30
TGCGCCAGCAGCCCCGGGACTAGCGGGTTCAACGAGCAGTACTTC CASSPGTSGFNEQYF TRBD2 NA TRBJ2-7 TRBV4-1
TGTGCCACTACCATTGGGGCCAACACCGGGGAGCTGTTTTTT CATTIGANTGELFF NA NA TRBJ2-2 TRBV19
TGCGCCAGCAGCCAACCACAGTATATGAACACTGAAGCTTTCTTT CASSQPQYMNTEAFF NA NA TRBJ1-1 TRBV4-1
TGTGCCAGCAGCCGGGCGGGCCCAGGGGCCCAAGAGACCCAGTACTTC CASSRAGPGAQETQYF NA NA TRBJ2-5 TRBV5-7
TGTGCCAGCAGTGACTCGCAGGGTGAAGCTTTCTTT CASSDSQGEAFF NA NA TRBJ1-1 TRBV6-4
TGTGCCACCAGCAGAGGGGCCGGTTTAGAGACCCAGTACTTC CATSRGAGLETQYF NA once TRBJ2-5 TRBV15
TGTGCCAGCAGCGTAAGCGGGGATAGCTCCTATAATTCACCCCTCCACTTT CASSVSGDSSYNSPLHF NA few TRBJ1-6 TRBV9
TGTGCCAGCACCCTCGAGGGTTCAGCTAACTATGGCTACACCTTC CASTLEGSANYGYTF NA NA TRBJ1-2 TRBV6-5